This T cell receptor (beta chain) was sequenced in a study of T cell repertoires in cytomegalovirus infection. For the study at large: Public TCR beta signatures marked donors with CMV infection and the matching HLA.

Study-level results: HLA-C-restricted CMV-specific TCR beta clonotypes prevailed in the ex vivo response.

TCRdb analysed the reads with MiXCR anew, one entry per CDR3 protein. The repertoire holds fewer than 550,000 distinct CDR3 sequences, about 30% seen once, with over 10% in the top ten. With regard to this clonotype: The antigen is unknown.

Germline CDR1 SGHTA, CDR2 FQGNSA. The CDR3 is made up of 17 amino acids. The V gene end was trimmed by 5 bases and the J gene end by 3 bases; junction bases not matched to a gene: 8. The chain uses TRBV7-2 and TRBJ2-1; 12 bases map to TRBD2. The sample consisted of PBMCs. This receptor was obtained from a human donor in good health (CMV status not recorded). Some clones in this sample may be carry-over from other donors' samples. CDR3 nucleotides: TGTGCCAGCAGCACAAGGACTAGCGGGATGTTCTACAATGAGCAGTTCTTC. Amino acid sequence: CASSTRTSGMFYNEQFF.